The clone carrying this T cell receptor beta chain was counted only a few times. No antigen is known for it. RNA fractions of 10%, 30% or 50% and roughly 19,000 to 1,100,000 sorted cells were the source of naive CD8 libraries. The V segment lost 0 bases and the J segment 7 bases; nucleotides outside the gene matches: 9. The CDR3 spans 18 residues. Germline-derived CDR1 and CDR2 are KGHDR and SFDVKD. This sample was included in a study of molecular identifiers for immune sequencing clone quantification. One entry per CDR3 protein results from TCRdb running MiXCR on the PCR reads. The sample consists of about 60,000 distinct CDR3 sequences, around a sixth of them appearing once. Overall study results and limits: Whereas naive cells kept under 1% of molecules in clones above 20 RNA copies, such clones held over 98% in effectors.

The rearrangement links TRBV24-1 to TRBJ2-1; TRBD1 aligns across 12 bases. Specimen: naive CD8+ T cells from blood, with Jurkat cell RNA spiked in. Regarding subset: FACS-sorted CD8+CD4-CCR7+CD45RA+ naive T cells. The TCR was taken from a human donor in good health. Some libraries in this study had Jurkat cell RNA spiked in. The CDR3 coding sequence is TGTGCCACCAGTGATTTGGCCATGGGGACAGGGGGCCGAAATGAGCAGTTCTTC. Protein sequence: CATSDLAMGTGGRNEQFF.